Included here is one T cell receptor beta chain sequence, with context. Its antigen has not been determined. Base qualities were left out, and no much larger clone turns up one base away. CD8 naive samples were obtained by positive selection for CCR7 among CD45RO-negative cells, yielding a CD45RA+CCR7+ population from which TemRA cells were excluded. Donors were healthy HIV-negative adults with no recently reported acute infections or vaccinations. Only Caucasian adults living in Nashville, Tennessee, USA were represented among the donors. Blood was obtained by leukapheresis, after which PBMCs were separated by Ficoll-Histopaque density gradient centrifugation and cryopreserved in liquid nitrogen vapor phase. Analytical flow cytometry was used to check the purity and quantity of every magnetically sorted T cell population. From each sorted fraction, genomic DNA was isolated and quantified by UV absorbance on a Nanodrop 2000c.

Using the deep immunoSEQ assay, TCR CDR3 regions were amplified from genomic DNA by multiplex PCR. For each cell subset, the extracted genomic DNA was distributed evenly across all wells of several immunoSEQ 96-well plates, and each plate served as one replicate. For sorted subsets, around 200 ng genomic DNA, equal to 25,000 to 35,000 T cell genomes, was loaded into each replicate PCR. Purified libraries were measured with a Qubit 3.0 fluorometer, size-checked on a Bioanalyzer 2100, and measured again with the KAPA Library Quantification kit. Each immunoSEQ 96-well plate was sequenced on its own single-read 150-cycle Illumina NextSeq 550 flow cell. Regarding the original processing steps: Because the immunoSEQ output held only junctional sequences and lacked quality scores, the filtering could not match the filtering applied to full-length reads. Sequences were annotated with PyIR, a Python wrapper for IgBLAST v1.9, and V/J genes and CDR3 were assigned using IMGT germline references. Reads with weak V/J assignments (E-value above 1e-6), missing CDR3, stop codons, out-of-frame junctions, or ambiguous translated residues were removed. V3J clonotypes were defined as sequences sharing an identical inferred V gene, J gene, and CDR3 amino acid sequence. To compute the percentage overlap between repertoires, the number of shared unique clonotypes was divided by the size of the smaller repertoire. Three approaches were used to assess repertoire richness: RTK rarefaction, the Chao1 estimator, and Recon v2.1 estimates of unobserved clonotypes. OLGA was used to compute generation probabilities for all TCRbeta clonotypes that the gDNA method yielded from a few donors. Not all clones reach the TCRdb copy of this immuneACCESS table, which keeps in-frame sequences only. Checked studies attribute under half of the gap to unresolved V genes and leave the rest unexplained. Clonal size and the V and J genes are those of that table, whereas D and trimming came from the DNA. The table for this sample lists around 600,000 clones; 85% to 95% of them were counted only once. Jointly, the top ten make up over 0.1% of the sample.

The sample is drawn from a study of shared clonotypes between healthy human individuals (dated by TCRdb to the early 2020s). Regarding the study in general: The cohort comprised two women and a few men aged 18 to 49 years. The study deeply sequenced blood TCR repertoires of five healthy adults to estimate repertoire size and the extent of clonotype sharing between individuals. Libraries were prepared and TCR repertoires were sequenced by different laboratories using diverse techniques, in order to increase sequencing depth and limit assay-specific biases. For each donor, CD4 naive and CD4 memory were each given three plates, CD8 naive was given two plates, and CD8 memory was given one plate. Leukapheresis yielded between about 0.94 and 8.9 billion PBMCs per donor.

What the study reported, not specific to this receptor: Higher generation probabilities were observed for clonotypes shared by all four sorted-subset donors than for non-shared clonotypes. Incomplete sequencing was indicated by rarefaction of sorted-subset datasets, despite the large sequencing depth. Pairwise subsampling indicated that sequencing depth was expected to affect the degree of clonotype sharing among donors. Because the study included a small number of donors, the genetic and exposure-history diversity represented was limited. Estimated clonotype richness was generally larger for naive than for memory subsets. Across a few donors, approximately 5% of naive CD4, roughly 3.3% of naive CD8, 2.3% of memory CD4, and roughly 0.4% of memory CD8 clonotypes were shared. Sampling was restricted to blood, and TCR repertoires in tissues likely differ from the TCR repertoires found in blood.

The sequence was obtained from a woman in her 30s in good health. Sequencing was done on a sample of naive CD8+ T cells sorted from blood. The cell subset or site label of this sample denotes: CD45RA+CCR7+.

The DNA sequence is given as TGTGCCAGTAGTATATCGGGTGGAAACACCATATATTTT. Its protein reads: CASSISGGNTIYF. The chain was built from TRBV19 and TRBJ1-3; the D gene remains uncertain. The CDR3 runs 13 residues from the cysteine to the phenylalanine. The read is trimmed to its CDR3 DNA, 39 bases read in frame from base 1. V loses 2 bases, J loses 3 bases, and the germline ends lie 5 bases apart. CDR1 is given as LNHDA and CDR2 as SQIVND, both from the germline V gene (reference sequence).